This section outlines one TCR beta chain sequence together with its context. Construction of the TCRbeta library involved unique molecular identifiers. MiXCR was run by TCRdb on the PCR reads, yielding one entry per CDR3 protein. Among about 610,000 distinct CDR3 sequences listed, 10% to 13% were seen once. CDR1 and CDR2 from the germline V gene are SGHTA and FQGNSA. V gave up 4 bases and J gave up 0 bases, with 6 bases separating them. CDR3 length: 14 residues. This record comes from a study of T-cell reconstitution after alpha-beta-depleted transplantation in children. The chain employs TRBV7-2 and TRBJ2-2, with D maybe TRBD1 (6 bases). The source is a human donor who donated a stem cell graft to a child with acute myeloid leukemia. The sample here was PBMCs from the stem cell graft donor, taken from the stem cell graft. This CDR3 is CASSWDTNTGELFF. In nucleotides, the CDR3 is TGTGCCAGCAGCTGGGACACGAACACCGGGGAGCTGTTTTTT. Based on the CDR3 plus reference TRBV7-2 and TRBJ2-2, the full variable domain is GAGVSQSPSNKVTEKGKDVELRCDPISGHTALYWYRQSLGQGLEFLIYFQGNSAPDKSGLPSDRFSAERTGGSVSTLTIQRTQQEDSAVYLCASSWDTNTGELFFGEGSRLTVL.